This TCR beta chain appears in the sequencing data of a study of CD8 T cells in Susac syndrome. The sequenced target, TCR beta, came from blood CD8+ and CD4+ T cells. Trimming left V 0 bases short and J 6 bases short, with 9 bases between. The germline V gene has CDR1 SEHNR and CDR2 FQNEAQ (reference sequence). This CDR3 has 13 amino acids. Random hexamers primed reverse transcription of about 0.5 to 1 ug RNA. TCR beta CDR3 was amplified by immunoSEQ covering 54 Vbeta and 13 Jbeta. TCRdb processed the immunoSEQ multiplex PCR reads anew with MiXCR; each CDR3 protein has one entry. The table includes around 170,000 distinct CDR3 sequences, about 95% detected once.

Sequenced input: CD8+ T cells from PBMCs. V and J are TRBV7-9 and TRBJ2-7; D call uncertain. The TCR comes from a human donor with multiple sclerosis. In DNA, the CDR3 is TGTGCCAGCAGCTTAGCCAGGCATGCCGAGCAGTACTTC. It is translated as CASSLARHAEQYF.